This TCR beta chain was sequenced for a study of blood T cells in healthy people across ages. A J-beta primer mix and a sample-barcoded 5' primer were used in a second PCR of roughly 7 to 12 cycles. TCRdb re-called the 5' RACE reads with MiXCR, one entry per CDR3 protein. This sample yields about 280,000 distinct CDR3 sequences, of which roughly a quarter are seen a single time; over 25% belongs to the top ten. Germline V gives CDR1 MNHNS, CDR2 SASEGT. This CDR3 is built from 14 residues. The V segment lost 6 bases and the J segment 3 bases; nucleotides outside the gene matches: 5. Sequencing was performed on blood. The receptor comes from a woman in her 70s in good health. This chain joins TRBV6-1 and TRBJ2-5; 9 nucleotides match TRBD2. In DNA form, the CDR3 reads TGTGCCAGCAGGAGGACTAGCGTAGAAGAGACCCAGTACTTC. Translation: CASRRTSVEETQYF.